Listed below are T cell receptor beta chains from one sample, sequenced in a study of vaccination and CD4 T cells after COVID-19. Which antigens these TCRs recognize remains unknown. Via MiXCR, TCRdb re-called the PCR reads, giving one row per CDR3 protein. The sample comprises about 11,000 distinct CDR3 sequences, about 50% of which are singletons, and 10% to 15% rests with the top ten. Sequences were obtained from CD4+ T cells from blood, cultured in vitro. These receptors all stem from a human donor who had recovered from COVID-19. The CDR3 runs from the conserved cysteine through the conserved F or W. A D gene is named only where the DNA matches it firmly. Clone size, where shown, is once, few, many, or a class for clones that have expanded.

D gene,J gene,V gene,clone size,CDR3 DNA,CDR3 protein
NA,TRBJ1-6,TRBV12-3/TRBV12-4,few,TGTGCCAGCAGTTTAGATTCACCCCTCCACTTT,CASSLDSPLHF
NA,TRBJ2-2,TRBV20-1,NA,TGCAGTGCTCCACGGACAGATCACACCGGGGAGCTGTTTTTT,CSAPRTDHTGELFF
TRBD2,TRBJ2-5,TRBV20-1,NA,TGCAGTGCTAGAGACTTGGCGGGAGGGCCCCAAGAGACCCAGTACTTC,CSARDLAGGPQETQYF
NA,TRBJ2-1,TRBV7-9,few,TGTGCCAGCAGCTTAGTCGGGGGGCGCTCCTACAATGAGCAGTTCTTC,CASSLVGGRSYNEQFF
NA,TRBJ2-1,TRBV20-1,NA,TGCAGTGCTAGAGATCTCGGCAGGGTGACTGAGCAGTTCTTC,CSARDLGRVTEQFF
NA,TRBJ2-2,TRBV6-1,NA,TGTGCCAGCAGATATGGTTTGGGTACGCGGGAGCTGTTTTTT,CASRYGLGTRELFF
NA,TRBJ2-5,TRBV6-5,NA,TGTGCCAGCAGTTACTCTCTCAATATTCAAGAGACCCAGTACTTC,CASSYSLNIQETQYF
NA,TRBJ2-2,TRBV6-1,NA,TGTGCCAGCAGACGGGAACAGGGAGCCACCGGGGAGCTGTTTTTT,CASRREQGATGELFF
NA,TRBJ1-6,TRBV10-1,NA,TGCGCCAGCAGTGAGTCGAAGAATTCACCCCTCCACTTT,CASSESKNSPLHF
NA,TRBJ2-5,TRBV20-1,NA,TGCAGTGCTAGCCCCCTCTTAGCGCCTCAAGAGACCCAGTACTTC,CSASPLLAPQETQYF
TRBD2,TRBJ2-1,TRBV19,NA,TGTGCCAGTAGTATGCTTGGGACTAGCCACAATGAGCAGTTCTTC,CASSMLGTSHNEQFF
TRBD2,TRBJ2-2,TRBV4-3,NA,TGCGCCAGCAGCCAAGGGGGGACTAGCAACACCGGGGAGCTGTTTTTT,CASSQGGTSNTGELFF
TRBD2,TRBJ2-3,TRBV5-1,NA,TGCGCCAGCAGCTTGGCGGGAGGGCCGGTAGATACGCAGTATTTT,CASSLAGGPVDTQYF
NA,TRBJ2-7,TRBV7-9,NA,TGTGCCAGCGGTAAGGGGAACGAGCAGTACTTC,CASGKGNEQYF
TRBD2,TRBJ2-7,TRBV20-1,NA,TGCAGTGCTAAACGCGGGACTACCGAGCAGTACTTC,CSAKRGTTEQYF
NA,TRBJ2-7,TRBV25-1,NA,TGTGCCAGCAGTCCCAGGGCGCTAGCCTTCTACGAGCAGTACTTC,CASSPRALAFYEQYF
NA,TRBJ2-4,TRBV6-4,once,TGTGCCAGCAGTCCCGGGTCGGAGGGCGCCAAAAACATTCAGTACTTC,CASSPGSEGAKNIQYF
NA,TRBJ2-2,TRBV7-6,NA,TGTGCCAGCGGCGCAGATCTGGGATTCAGGACCGGGGAGCTGTTTTTT,CASGADLGFRTGELFF
NA,TRBJ1-2,TRBV19,NA,TGTGCCAGTAGTACCTACAGCCTTGGCGGCTACACCTTC,CASSTYSLGGYTF
NA,TRBJ1-4,TRBV20-1,NA,TGCAGTGCTAGTGGCACAGATGGTAGTGAAAAACTGTTTTTT,CSASGTDGSEKLFF
NA,TRBJ2-7,TRBV7-9,few,TGTGCCAGCAGCTCGTTCGGGGACACGCCCTACGAGCAGTACTTC,CASSSFGDTPYEQYF
NA,TRBJ1-3,TRBV28,NA,TGTGCCATCCAGGGCTCTGGAAACACCATATATTTT,CAIQGSGNTIYF
NA,TRBJ2-2,TRBV6-1,NA,TGTGCCAGCATGAGGACGGGGAACACCGGGGAGCTGTTTTTT,CASMRTGNTGELFF
NA,TRBJ2-5,TRBV20-1,NA,TGCAGTGCTAGAGATCGACGCCAAGAGACCCAGTACTTC,CSARDRRQETQYF
NA,TRBJ2-5,TRBV2,NA,TGTGCCAGCAGTGAAATAGGAGAGACCCAGTACTTC,CASSEIGETQYF
NA,TRBJ2-6,TRBV28,NA,TGTGCCAGCAGTGCCAGACAGGGGACTAGCCCCTCTGGGGCCAACGTCCTGACTTTC,CASSARQGTSPSGANVLTF
NA,TRBJ2-7,TRBV6-2/TRBV6-3,NA,TGTGCCAGCAGGGCCTCCCGGGAGTTATTTAGGGACGAGCAGTACTTC,CASRASRELFRDEQYF
TRBD2,TRBJ2-7,TRBV29-1,NA,TGCAGCGTTGAAGAAAGAGCGGGGAGCTACGAGCAGTACTTC,CSVEERAGSYEQYF
TRBD2,TRBJ2-1,TRBV28,NA,TGTGCCAGCAGCAGGACTAGCGTCTCCTACAATGAGCAGTTCTTC,CASSRTSVSYNEQFF
NA,TRBJ2-5,TRBV3-1,NA,TGTGCCAGCAGCCAAGGTGTCGAGGGAACCCAGTACTTC,CASSQGVEGTQYF
NA,TRBJ1-2,TRBV5-4,few,TGTGCCAGCGCCGGGAGGGACCGAGCTAACTATGGCTACACCTTC,CASAGRDRANYGYTF
TRBD1,TRBJ1-5,TRBV20-1,NA,TGCAGTGCTAGACCGCCCGCCGGGACAGGGGGGGACCAGCCCCAGCATTTT,CSARPPAGTGGDQPQHF
NA,TRBJ1-1,TRBV6-5,NA,TGTGCCAGCAGTTACGGGGTTGGGAACACTGAAGCTTTCTTT,CASSYGVGNTEAFF
NA,TRBJ2-2,TRBV5-6,few,TGTGCCAGCAGCTTGGTTTCGCACCATGAGCATAAGGAGCTGTTTTTT,CASSLVSHHEHKELFF
NA,TRBJ2-2,TRBV29-1,few,TGCAGCGTTGTCCTGCAGCGGACTATTAGCGGGGAGCTGTTTTTT,CSVVLQRTISGELFF
NA,TRBJ2-3,TRBV6-1,few,TGTGCCAGCAGTGAGGGACTTGCCACAGATACGCAGTATTTT,CASSEGLATDTQYF
NA,TRBJ2-2,TRBV5-1,NA,TGCGCCAGCAGCGGGGGGAGGTCGAACACCGGGGAGCTGTTTTTT,CASSGGRSNTGELFF
NA,TRBJ2-4,TRBV5-4,few,TGTGCCAGCAGCTCGGACAGATCAAACATTCAGTACTTC,CASSSDRSNIQYF
TRBD1,TRBJ1-5,TRBV18,NA,TGTGCCAGCTCACATGGGGACAGGGGGTTGGATCAGCCCCAGCATTTT,CASSHGDRGLDQPQHF
TRBD1,TRBJ2-1,TRBV6-5,NA,TGTGCCAGCAGTTACGGTCGACAGGGAAACTACAATGAGCAGTTCTTC,CASSYGRQGNYNEQFF
NA,TRBJ1-5,TRBV20-1,few,TGCAGTGCTAGGGATTCGGGGGGGACCTTTAATCAGCCCCAGCATTTT,CSARDSGGTFNQPQHF
NA,TRBJ2-5,TRBV20-1,NA,TGCAGTGCTAGAGATCTGGGTCCCTTGGGGTACTTC,CSARDLGPLGYF
TRBD2,TRBJ2-1,TRBV11-1,NA,TGTGCCAGCAGCTTGGGGGGACTAGCGGAAACTAGGAACAATGAGCAGTTCTTC,CASSLGGLAETRNNEQFF
NA,TRBJ2-5,TRBV20-1,NA,TGCAGTGCGAAGGCCCGGGAGACCCAGTACTTC,CSAKARETQYF
NA,TRBJ2-7,TRBV18,NA,TGTGCCAGCTCACCACCTCAGGGATCCTACGAGCAGTACTTC,CASSPPQGSYEQYF
NA,TRBJ2-3,TRBV5-1,NA,TGCGCCAGCAGGTCGGACATAGACACAGATACGCAGTATTTT,CASRSDIDTDTQYF
TRBD2,TRBJ2-5,TRBV20-1,NA,TGCAGTCCATTGACTAGCGGGCACCAAGAGACCCAGTACTTC,CSPLTSGHQETQYF